The T cell receptor (beta chain) under discussion was sequenced for a study of shared clonotypes between healthy human individuals. The wider study: Aged between 18 and 49, the donors were two women and three men.

Regarding this clone: Antigen: not known.

The study's findings and limits: On the whole, naive subsets had larger estimated richness than memory subsets had. All-four-donor shared clonotypes had higher generation probabilities than non-shared clonotypes did.

Here immunoSEQ multiplex PCR was the method, and the copy in TCRdb shows in-frame clones only, minus some. This table holds 550,000 to 850,000 clones, 55% to 80% found once. The source is a woman in her twenties or thirties in good health. The sequenced sample consisted of memory CD4+ T cells sorted from blood. As for subset: CD45RA-negative fraction.

CDR3 sequence reads: CASSTRDFGDTQYF. The CDR3 region has the DNA TGTGCCAGTTCTACGCGGGATTTCGGAGATACGCAGTATTTT. The V and J genes are TRBV19 and TRBJ2-3, with D maybe TRBD2 (6 bases). Trimming left V 8 bases short and J 5 bases short, with 17 bases between. This CDR3 is built from 14 residues. CDR1 and CDR2 from the germline V gene are LNHDA and SQIVND (reference sequence).